The clone carrying this T cell receptor (beta chain) has ten or more counts. Its target is not known. The V end lost 2 bases, the J end lost 3 bases, and 11 bases lay between the germline ends. CDR3 size: 15 residues. This specimen comes from a study of T-cell reconstitution after alpha-beta-depleted transplantation in children. Findings of the study overall: Expanded clones from the graft, numbering several hundred, reportedly supplied alpha-beta T cells about two months after transplant. T-cell counts and diversity at one year post-transplant came mainly from newly produced T cells. Diversity of TCRbeta at day 60 was high in some patients, arising from surviving recipient T cells and thymic progenitors.

Library preparation (for TCRbeta) was performed with unique molecular identifiers. TCRdb reprocessed the PCR reads via MiXCR and lists one record per CDR3 protein. The table records about 290,000 distinct CDR3 sequences, 10% of them present only once. The sequence was obtained from a boy less than two years old with acute myeloid leukemia, due to receive a stem cell transplant. The specimen was PBMCs, collected before TCRalphabeta/CD19-depleted stem cell transplant. The V and J genes are TRBV12-3 or TRBV12-4 and TRBJ1-5, with D possibly matching TRBD1 (5 bases). CDR3 DNA sequence: TGTGCCAGCAGTTTAACTCCCAGGGCCAATCAGCCCCAGCATTTT. Amino acids: CASSLTPRANQPQHF.